What follows describes a single T cell receptor (beta chain). Its antigen is not yet known. Per-base qualities were not stored, and no clone one base away is much larger. This entry belongs to a study of radiation and T cells in renal cell carcinoma (dated by TCRdb to 2018 to 2021). The study in broad terms: Samples came from a clinical trial, in which primary renal cell carcinomas received 15 Gy stereotactic body radiation therapy followed by nephrectomy 4 weeks later. A total of 4 million to 5 million unique CDR3 nucleotide sequences, encoding 2,500,000 or so unique CDR3 amino acid sequences, were found across all 55 or so samples. A total of approximately 53 samples underwent TCR beta sequencing, made up of some 26 tumors and about 27 peripheral blood samples. Summary of the overall study and its limitations: Effects of radiation dose or scheduling on the TCR repertoire could not be addressed with the single-armed trial design. Because pretreatment tumor biopsies were not available, the baseline intratumoral presence of clonotypes could not be determined. Tracking of blood repertoire dynamics stopped at approximately 4 weeks after treatment, with no follow-up past that point. In blood, the top tumor clonotypes increased between baseline and 2 weeks post-radiation and then shrank by 4 weeks, which suggests that tumor-resident clones expanded only transiently.

The sample's time point, from its label and the paper: baseline pretreatment blood. What this sample's treatment or condition label stands for: 15 Gy SBRT to primary tumor, nephrectomy 4 weeks later. To follow tumor-enriched clonotypes, peripheral blood was collected serially from radiation-treated patients at baseline and again at 2 weeks and 4 weeks after SBRT. Every patient's renal cell carcinoma showed clear cell pathology. The QIAamp DNA Blood Mini Kit (Qiagen) was used to prepare genomic DNA for TCR sequencing. Only samples passing all quality control checks were included in the analyses. Relative to germline, V is 8 bases shorter and J is 5 bases shorter, with 15 bases between their ends. CDR1 and CDR2, per the germline V gene (reference sequence), are MNHEY and SMNVEV. The CDR3 runs 13 amino acids, cysteine and phenylalanine included. The only DNA kept is the CDR3, 39 bases in frame from the first base.

TCR beta libraries were generated from genomic DNA with the immunoSEQ kit, following the manufacturer's recommendations. Library preparation used a first multiplex PCR with proprietary primers, then a second PCR adding unique barcodes, with bead cleanups after each round. Each sample batch included a kit-provided positive control reaction and a negative control reaction. The final libraries were assessed on an Agilent 4200 TapeStation D1000 ScreenTape, pooled by volume, and quantified by qPCR. Sequencing was performed on an Illumina NextSeq500 with a MidOutput 150-cycle cartridge, and 156 Read1 and 15 Index1 cycles were run with kit custom primers. The pooled library was loaded at 0.9 to 1 pM with a roughly 20% PhiX control spike-in. As for the authors' bioinformatics: Vendor-processed data were analyzed in R, with a clonotype defined as all T cells sharing the same CDR3 nucleotide sequence. In the clone abundance analyses, frequencies in each sample were normalized to that sample's 10,000 most abundant clones. Before analysis, public T cell clones were removed, and these numbered fewer than six per sample on average. Tumor-enriched clonotypes and baseline blood-enriched clonotypes were defined as those with an abundance difference of at least 32-fold between compartments. Clonotypes expanded or contracted between blood time points were identified with a beta-binomial differential abundance model. Tumor-blood repertoire similarity was measured with the Baroni-Urbani and Buser coefficient, and groups were compared using two-tailed Wilcoxon tests in R. Entries here come from immuneACCESS through TCRdb and include only in-frame sequences with V and J called. Some clones fail to appear in such tables; in the studies checked, an unresolved V gene covers under half of the shortfall, and the cause of the remainder is unknown. The DNA was the basis for D and trimming; V, J and clone size are from that table. This sample has under 55,000 clones in its table, and around 83% of those were observed once. About 31% of the sample is held by the ten biggest clonotypes.

The TCR originated in a woman in her 70s with renal cell carcinoma. The material was blood, obtained from a patient whose treatment included radiotherapy and nephrectomy. The rearranged segments are TRBV27 and TRBJ1-1, with no D gene named confidently. For the CDR3, the sequence is CASWVPGWTEAFF. The nucleotide sequence reads as follows: TGTGCCAGCTGGGTTCCGGGCTGGACTGAAGCTTTCTTT.